Listed below are T cell receptor beta chains from one sample, sequenced in a study of blood T cell repertoires in COVID-19. The method was immunoSEQ multiplex PCR; TCRdb's version includes in-frame clones alone and lacks a portion of them. The table lists some 150,000 clones, more than 65% of them singletons. Material for sequencing was PBMCs or T cells enriched from blood (not recorded which). The receptors here all came from a man in his fifties who had recovered from COVID-19. The CDR3 runs from the conserved cysteine through the conserved F or W. A D gene is named only where the DNA matches it firmly. Part of the rows lack a size; the others show once, few, many or a class for expanded clones.

TRBV6-5,TRBJ2-7,.,14,.,CASRSRGRGYEQYF,TGTGCCAGCAGGTCGCGCGGCAGGGGCTACGAGCAGTACTTC
TRBV5-5,TRBJ2-7,TRBD2,15,.,CASSLGGGSGYEQYF,TGTGCCAGCAGCTTGGGCGGGGGGTCCGGCTACGAGCAGTACTTC
TRBV7-9,TRBJ1-1,.,15,few,CASSLVTNSNTEAFF,TGTGCCAGCAGCTTAGTGACAAACTCGAACACTGAAGCTTTCTTT
TRBV5-4,TRBJ1-1,TRBD1,14,.,CASSSKDRDTEAFF,TGTGCCAGCAGCTCCAAGGACAGGGACACTGAAGCTTTCTTT
TRBV30,TRBJ2-3,TRBD2,17,.,CAWSALSSGGVTDTQYF,TGTGCCTGGAGTGCACTTTCTAGCGGGGGAGTTACAGATACGCAGTATTTT
TRBV2,TRBJ2-3,TRBD2,15,.,CASRMTSGGLDTQYF,TGTGCCAGCAGAATGACTAGCGGGGGGTTAGATACGCAGTATTTT
TRBV9,TRBJ1-2,.,16,.,CASSVGLGGVDYGYTF,TGTGCCAGCAGCGTGGGACTCGGGGGGGTTGACTATGGCTACACCTTC
TRBV9,TRBJ2-7,TRBD2,14,.,CASSATSGGYEQYF,TGTGCCAGCAGCGCTACTAGCGGGGGCTACGAGCAGTACTTC
TRBV6-5,TRBJ2-2,TRBD1,15,.,CASRPGQGRTGELFF,TGTGCCAGCAGGCCGGGACAGGGAAGAACCGGGGAGCTGTTTTTT
TRBV6-1,TRBJ2-5,.,12,.,CASSEDFHSQYF,TGTGCCAGCAGTGAAGACTTCCATTCCCAGTACTTC
TRBV7-2,TRBJ2-1,.,15,.,CASSAGSETWNEQFF,TGTGCCAGCAGCGCCGGGAGCGAAACTTGGAATGAGCAGTTCTTC
TRBV29-1,TRBJ2-2,.,12,.,CSVRQGPGELFF,TGCAGCGTGCGCCAGGGTCCCGGGGAGCTGTTTTTT
TRBV7-3,TRBJ1-5,.,15,few,CASSLTGGSNQPQHF,TGTGCCAGCAGCTTAACCGGGGGTAGCAATCAGCCCCAGCATTTT
TRBV28,TRBJ1-4,.,15,few,CASSSREGSNEKLFF,TGTGCCAGCAGTTCCCGAGAGGGTTCTAATGAAAAACTGTTTTTT
TRBV19,TRBJ1-2,.,13,medium-sized,CAAYIRDQNSYTF,TGTGCCGCTTATATTCGGGATCAGAATAGCTACACCTTC
TRBV28,TRBJ2-3,TRBD1,16,.,CASSKGLGQGTDTQYF,TGTGCCAGCAGTAAGGGGCTGGGACAGGGCACAGATACGCAGTATTTT
TRBV7-2,TRBJ2-3,TRBD2,15,.,CASSVASGGTDTQYF,TGTGCCAGCAGCGTGGCTAGCGGGGGGACAGATACGCAGTATTTT
TRBV19,TRBJ2-1,.,15,.,CASRTGGGYTDEQFF,TGTGCCAGTAGAACTGGCGGCGGGTATACGGATGAGCAGTTCTTC
TRBV3-1/TRBV3-2,TRBJ2-1,TRBD2,14,.,CASSQLAGGNEQFF,TGTGCCAGCAGCCAGCTAGCGGGGGGCAATGAGCAGTTCTTC
TRBV6-2/TRBV6-3,TRBJ1-5,TRBD1,16,once,CASSRTGLASNQPQHF,TGTGCCAGCAGCCGGACAGGCTTAGCGAGCAATCAGCCCCAGCATTTT
TRBV27,TRBJ1-4,TRBD1,15,.,CASSLSTGGGEKLFF,TGTGCCAGCAGTTTATCAACAGGGGGAGGTGAAAAACTGTTTTTT
TRBV29-1,TRBJ2-4,TRBD1,14,.,CSAGTGKTKNIQYF,TGCAGCGCAGGGACAGGGAAAACCAAAAACATTCAGTACTTC
TRBV28,TRBJ2-7,TRBD1,14,.,CASSRDRVFDEQYF,TGTGCCAGCAGCCGGGACAGGGTTTTCGACGAGCAGTACTTC
TRBV5-4,TRBJ1-2,TRBD1,16,.,CASSPGGGQGARGYTF,TGTGCCAGCAGCCCGGGGGGAGGGCAGGGGGCGCGAGGCTACACCTTC
TRBV3-1/TRBV3-2,TRBJ1-5,.,17,.,CASSQDAGRGIYQPQHF,TGTGCCAGCAGCCAAGATGCAGGGAGGGGAATCTATCAGCCCCAGCATTTT
TRBV13,TRBJ2-5,.,12,.,CASSLGLDTQYF,TGTGCCAGCAGCTTAGGATTAGATACCCAGTACTTC
TRBV10-1,TRBJ1-5,TRBD1,17,.,CASSELTGQGRGQPQHF,TGCGCCAGCAGTGAGCTGACGGGACAGGGGAGAGGTCAGCCCCAGCATTTT
TRBV9,TRBJ2-2,.,12,.,CASSVVSGELFF,TGTGCCAGCAGCGTAGTGAGCGGGGAGCTGTTTTTT
TRBV5-1,TRBJ1-4,.,13,.,CASSGQGEEKLFF,TGCGCCAGCAGCGGGCAGGGTGAAGAAAAACTGTTTTTT
TRBV5-1,TRBJ1-3,TRBD1,16,.,CASSFGQGASGNTIYF,TGCGCCAGCAGCTTCGGACAGGGGGCATCTGGAAACACCATATATTTT
TRBV30,TRBJ1-1,TRBD1,13,.,CAWRGQMNTEAFF,TGTGCCTGGAGGGGACAGATGAACACTGAAGCTTTCTTT
TRBV6-5,TRBJ1-1,TRBD1,14,.,CASSPTGGFTEAFF,TGTGCCAGCAGCCCGACAGGGGGCTTCACTGAAGCTTTCTTT
TRBV19,TRBJ1-5,.,15,.,CASSIQAIGVQPQHF,TGTGCCAGTAGTATCCAGGCAATCGGGGTTCAGCCCCAGCATTTT
TRBV7-3,TRBJ2-2,TRBD1,15,.,CASSLRQGGTGELFF,TGTGCCAGCAGCTTACGACAGGGTGGCACCGGGGAGCTGTTTTTT
TRBV12-3/TRBV12-4,TRBJ1-4,TRBD1,13,.,CASSPDRAQKLFF,TGTGCCAGCAGTCCCGACAGGGCCCAAAAACTGTTTTTT
TRBV3-1/TRBV3-2,TRBJ1-2,TRBD1,14,.,CASRPRTGVEGYTF,TGTGCCAGCAGACCGCGGACAGGGGTAGAGGGCTACACCTTC
TRBV29-1,TRBJ2-4,.,12,.,CSVEDPGGIQYF,TGCAGCGTTGAAGATCCGGGTGGCATTCAGTACTTC
TRBV30,TRBJ2-7,.,12,.,CAWSGGAYEQYF,TGTGCCTGGAGCGGCGGCGCCTACGAGCAGTACTTC
TRBV19,TRBJ2-3,TRBD2,16,.,CASSIRTSGGVHTQYF,TGTGCCAGTAGTATTAGGACTAGCGGGGGGGTACATACGCAGTATTTT
TRBV25-1,TRBJ1-1,.,14,.,CASETPSGRTEAFF,TGTGCCAGCGAGACACCATCAGGGCGAACTGAAGCTTTCTTT
TRBV13,TRBJ1-1,.,14,.,CASSRGRGGTEAFF,TGTGCCAGCAGTCGGGGACGCGGGGGGACTGAAGCTTTCTTT
TRBV19,TRBJ1-1,TRBD1,17,.,CASSTPRQGQMNTEAFF,TGTGCCAGTAGTACCCCCCGACAGGGACAGATGAACACTGAAGCTTTCTTT
TRBV3-1/TRBV3-2,TRBJ2-5,TRBD2,15,.,CASSQDQAGGETQYF,TGTGCCAGCAGCCAAGATCAAGCGGGGGGGGAGACCCAGTACTTC
TRBV14,TRBJ2-5,TRBD2,16,once,CASSRSLGLAKETQYF,TGTGCCAGCAGCCGCAGCTTGGGACTAGCGAAAGAGACCCAGTACTTC
TRBV30,TRBJ1-3,.,16,.,CAWSVLSGGSGNTIYF,TGTGCCTGGAGTGTACTGTCCGGCGGTTCTGGAAACACCATATATTTT
TRBV11-2,TRBJ2-1,.,15,.,CASSLVRGSYNEQFF,TGTGCCAGCAGCTTAGTCAGGGGATCCTACAATGAGCAGTTCTTC
TRBV5-5,TRBJ2-7,.,14,once,CASSLRRESDEQYF,TGTGCCAGCAGCTTGAGGAGGGAATCGGACGAGCAGTACTTC
TRBV7-2,TRBJ1-3,.,16,.,CASSLSVIVSGNTIYF,TGTGCCAGCAGCTTATCGGTTATAGTGAGTGGAAACACCATATATTTT
TRBV10-3,TRBJ2-7,.,13,once,CAISAEASYEQYF,TGTGCCATCAGTGCTGAGGCCTCCTACGAGCAGTACTTC
TRBV2,TRBJ1-2,TRBD1,12,.,CASTDRGDGYTF,TGTGCCAGCACAGACAGGGGGGATGGCTACACCTTC
TRBV2,TRBJ1-1,.,11,few,CARSGNTEAFF,TGTGCCCGCTCGGGGAACACTGAAGCTTTCTTT
TRBV4-1,TRBJ1-5,.,13,few,CASSQDSGWAQHF,TGCGCCAGCAGCCAAGATTCAGGGTGGGCCCAGCATTTT
TRBV4-2,TRBJ2-2,.,14,.,CASSQDVGAGELFF,TGTGCCAGCAGCCAAGATGTTGGAGCCGGGGAGCTGTTTTTT
TRBV7-9,TRBJ2-5,.,12,.,CASRAGRETQYF,TGTGCCAGCAGGGCGGGGCGGGAGACCCAGTACTTC
TRBV9,TRBJ2-3,TRBD2,16,.,CASSARLAASTDTQYF,TGTGCCAGCAGCGCTCGACTAGCGGCAAGCACAGATACGCAGTATTTT
TRBV20-1,TRBJ1-2,.,12,few,CSASQQAYGYTF,TGCAGTGCTAGTCAGCAGGCCTATGGCTACACCTTC
TRBV4-1,TRBJ1-5,.,15,.,CASSQDRTPSQPQHF,TGCGCCAGCAGCCAAGATCGGACACCGTCTCAGCCCCAGCATTTT
TRBV5-1,TRBJ2-1,.,13,.,CASSLVGSREQFF,TGCGCCAGCAGCTTGGTAGGGAGTCGGGAGCAGTTCTTC